This TCR beta chain was retrieved from a study of cytomegalovirus exposure and HLA in healthy donors. Study-wide results and limits: It was shown in a later analysis that HLA-associated TCR beta chains were more clonally expanded than other, equally common chains.

Both 60 Vbeta primers and 13 Jbeta primers went into the PCR. Only in-frame clones appear in the TCRdb table, and some are missing; sequencing was by immunoSEQ multiplex PCR. The repertoire has 150,000 to 160,000 clones, around 81% of them found once; the top ten carry approximately 5.6%. Germline loops: CDR1 SEHNR, CDR2 FQNEAQ (reference sequence). This CDR3 is 12 amino acids long. The V and J ends lost 5 bases and 4 bases respectively, with 9 bases between them. A note on this clone: The antigen is not known.

The sequencing input was PBMCs. J is TRBJ2-7 and V is TRBV7-9; a possible D gene is TRBD2 (5 bases). The source is a woman aged 40 to 50 in good health and CMV-seropositive. CDR3 sequence reads: CASSAGDYEQYF. In nucleotides, the CDR3 is TGTGCCAGCAGCGCCGGGGATTACGAGCAGTACTTC. Combining the CDR3 with reference TRBV7-9 and TRBJ2-7 gives the whole variable domain DTGVSQNPRHKITKRGQNVTFRCDPISEHNRLYWYRQTLGQGPEFLTYFQNEAQLEKSRLLSDRFSAERPKGSFSTLEIQRTEQGDSAMYLCASSAGDYEQYFGPGTRLTVT.